This T cell receptor (beta chain) derives from a study of CD8 T cells in ankylosing spondylitis (dated by TCRdb to 2017 to 2019). About the investigation overall: The study profiled T cell receptor beta repertoires in healthy donors and ankylosing spondylitis patients to find disease-linked TCR variants. Peripheral blood samples were taken, and synovial fluid was additionally collected from ankylosing spondylitis patients. The full study cohort was made up of about 25 ankylosing spondylitis patients and more than 90 healthy donors.

What the research found in general, with its limitations: Some TCR beta motif variants had previously been reported in synovial fluid and blood of reactive arthritis patients, which suggested common disease-initiation mechanisms. Significant enrichment of the disease-linked clones was reported in matched synovial fluid samples from ankylosing spondylitis patients. Blood from ankylosing spondylitis patients appeared to be characterized by a TCR beta motif composed of 7 to 9 highly homologous amino acid variants. In peripheral blood, the disease-linked clones were found at relatively low frequencies and had a CD8+ phenotype.

This clonotype was seen ten or more times. Its antigen has not been determined. Qualities for individual bases were not recorded, and no much larger clone is one base off. TCRdb lists the instrument as Illumina HiSeq 2500. Quantitative 5'-RACE with molecular barcodes was the method used to prepare the TCR beta libraries. On the study's bioinformatics: To identify disease-linked TCR variants, a new computational method was used, one built on a probabilistic model of VDJ rearrangement. Clones were called with MiXCR by TCRdb after fastp trimmed the public reads at Q25, and only in-frame beta chains were retained. Rows matching on CDR3 protein sequence are summarized as one entry with the most common DNA and genes. For this entry, the V and J calls and clone size follow TCRdb and not the study's own pipeline. Within this sample are 250,000 to 400,000 distinct CDR3 sequences, with 11% of them counted one time only. The ten largest clones take up 8% to 9.5% of the sample.

The TCR originated in a female donor with ankylosing spondylitis or in good health (not recorded which). Source material: blood, either unsorted or a sorted T cell fraction (not recorded which).

The nucleotide sequence reads TGCAGTGTTGGGGACATCTTAGGGCAGCCCCAGCATTTT. Translated, it gives CSVGDILGQPQHF. The rearrangement joined TRBV20-1 to TRBJ1-5; TRBD1 might be the D gene, on 6 matching bases. Per the germline V gene (reference sequence), DFQATT is the CDR1 and SNEGSKA is the CDR2. Spanning cysteine to phenylalanine, the CDR3 consists of 13 amino acids. The only DNA kept is the CDR3, 39 bases in frame from the first base. V is reduced by 7 bases and J by 7 bases, leaving a spacing of 17 bases between them.